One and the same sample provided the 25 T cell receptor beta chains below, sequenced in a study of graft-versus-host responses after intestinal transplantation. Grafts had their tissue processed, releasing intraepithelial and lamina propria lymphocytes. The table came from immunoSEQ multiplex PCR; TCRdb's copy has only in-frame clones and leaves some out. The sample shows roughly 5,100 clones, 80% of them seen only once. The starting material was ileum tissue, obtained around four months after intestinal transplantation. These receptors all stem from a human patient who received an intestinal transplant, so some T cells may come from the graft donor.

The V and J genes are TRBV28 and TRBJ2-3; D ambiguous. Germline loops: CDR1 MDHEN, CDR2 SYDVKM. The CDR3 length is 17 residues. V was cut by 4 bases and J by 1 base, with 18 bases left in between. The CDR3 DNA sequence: TGTGCCAGCAGTTCTTTTTACCCCGAGGAAGGCACAGATACGCAGTATTTT. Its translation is CASSSFYPEEGTDTQYF.

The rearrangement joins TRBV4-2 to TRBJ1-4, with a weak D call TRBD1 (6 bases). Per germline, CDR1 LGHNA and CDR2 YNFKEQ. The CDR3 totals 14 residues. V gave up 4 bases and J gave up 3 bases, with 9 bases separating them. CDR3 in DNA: TGTGCCAGCAGCCTACAGGGTTCTAATGAAAAACTGTTTTTT. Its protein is CASSLQGSNEKLFF.

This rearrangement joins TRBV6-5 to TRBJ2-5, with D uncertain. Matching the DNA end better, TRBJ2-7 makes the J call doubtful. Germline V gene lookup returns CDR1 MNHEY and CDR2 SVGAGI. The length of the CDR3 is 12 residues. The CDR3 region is CASSPVGYEQYF. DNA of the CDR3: TGTGCCAGCAGCCCAGTCGGGTACGAGCAGTACTTC.

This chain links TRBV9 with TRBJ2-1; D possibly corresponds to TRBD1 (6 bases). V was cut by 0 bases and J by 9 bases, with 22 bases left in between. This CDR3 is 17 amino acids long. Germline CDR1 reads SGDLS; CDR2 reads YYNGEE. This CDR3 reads CASSVGVYGTGPSEQFF. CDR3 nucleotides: TGTGCCAGCAGCGTAGGGGTCTACGGAACAGGGCCGAGTGAGCAGTTCTTC.

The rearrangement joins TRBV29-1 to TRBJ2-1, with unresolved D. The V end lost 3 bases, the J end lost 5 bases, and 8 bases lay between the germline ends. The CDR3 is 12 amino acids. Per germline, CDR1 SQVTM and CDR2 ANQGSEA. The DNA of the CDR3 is TGCAGCGTTGATGGGCTACACAATGAGCAGTTCTTC. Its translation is CSVDGLHNEQFF.

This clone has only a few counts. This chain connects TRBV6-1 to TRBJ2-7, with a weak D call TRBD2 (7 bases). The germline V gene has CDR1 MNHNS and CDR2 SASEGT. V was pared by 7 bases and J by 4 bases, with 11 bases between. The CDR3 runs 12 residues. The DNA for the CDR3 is TGTGCCAGCAACAAGGGGGGGTACGAGCAGTACTTC. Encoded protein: CASNKGGYEQYF.

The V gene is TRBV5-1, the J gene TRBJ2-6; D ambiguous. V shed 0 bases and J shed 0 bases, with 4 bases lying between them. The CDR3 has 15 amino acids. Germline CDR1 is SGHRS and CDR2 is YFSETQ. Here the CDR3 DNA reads TGCGCCAGCAGCTTGGTGGGCTCTGGGGCCAACGTCCTGACTTTC. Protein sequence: CASSLVGSGANVLTF.

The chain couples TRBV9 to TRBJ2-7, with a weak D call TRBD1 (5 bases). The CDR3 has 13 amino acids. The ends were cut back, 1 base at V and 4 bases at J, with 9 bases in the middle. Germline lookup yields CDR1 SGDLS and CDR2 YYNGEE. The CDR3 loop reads CASSVNQGYEQYF. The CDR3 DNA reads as TGTGCCAGCAGCGTAAATCAGGGTTACGAGCAGTACTTC.

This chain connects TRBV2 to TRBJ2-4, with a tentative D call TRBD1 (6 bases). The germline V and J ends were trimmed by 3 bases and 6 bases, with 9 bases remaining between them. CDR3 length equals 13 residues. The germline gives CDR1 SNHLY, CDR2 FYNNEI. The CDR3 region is CASSDSGVNIQYF. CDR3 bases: TGTGCCAGCAGTGACTCAGGGGTAAACATTCAGTACTTC.

DNA for the CDR3: TGTGCCATCAGTGAGGGACAGGGGGCTTACGAGCAGTACTTC. Protein product: CAISEGQGAYEQYF. The chain joins TRBV10-3 to TRBJ2-5; TRBD1 agrees at 11 bases. Matching the DNA end better, TRBJ2-7 makes the J call doubtful. This CDR3 is built from 14 residues. Per germline, CDR1 ENHRY and CDR2 SYGVKD.

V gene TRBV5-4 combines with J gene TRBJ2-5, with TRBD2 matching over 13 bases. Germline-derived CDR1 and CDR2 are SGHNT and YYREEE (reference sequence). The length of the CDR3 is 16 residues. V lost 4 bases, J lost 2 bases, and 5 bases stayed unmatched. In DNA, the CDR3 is TGTGCCAGCAGCCCGTCGGGACTAGCGGGGCAAGAGACCCAGTACTTC. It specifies CASSPSGLAGQETQYF.

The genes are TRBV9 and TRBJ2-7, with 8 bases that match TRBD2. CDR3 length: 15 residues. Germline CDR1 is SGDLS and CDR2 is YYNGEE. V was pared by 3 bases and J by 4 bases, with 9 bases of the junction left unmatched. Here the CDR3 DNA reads TGTGCCAGCAGCGCTAGAGCGGGAGAATCTTACGAGCAGTACTTC. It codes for CASSARAGESYEQYF.

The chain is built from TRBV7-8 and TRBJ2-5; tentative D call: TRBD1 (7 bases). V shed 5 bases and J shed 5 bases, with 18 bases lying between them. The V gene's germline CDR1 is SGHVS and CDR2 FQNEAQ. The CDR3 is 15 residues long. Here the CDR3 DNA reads TGTGCCAGCAGCCCGACTAGAGGGGGCGACGAGACCCAGTACTTC. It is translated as CASSPTRGGDETQYF.

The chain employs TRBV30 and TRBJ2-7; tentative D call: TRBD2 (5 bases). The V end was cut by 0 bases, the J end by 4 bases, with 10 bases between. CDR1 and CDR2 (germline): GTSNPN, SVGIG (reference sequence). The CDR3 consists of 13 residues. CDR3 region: CAWSVLRGYEQYF. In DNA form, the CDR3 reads TGTGCCTGGAGTGTTCTTCGGGGTTACGAGCAGTACTTC.

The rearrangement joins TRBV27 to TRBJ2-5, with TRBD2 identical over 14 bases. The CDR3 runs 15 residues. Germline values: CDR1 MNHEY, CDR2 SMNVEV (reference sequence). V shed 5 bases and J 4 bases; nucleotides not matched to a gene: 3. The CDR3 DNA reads TGTGCCAGCAGTATGACTAGCGGGAGGGCAGAGACCCAGTACTTC. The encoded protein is CASSMTSGRAETQYF.

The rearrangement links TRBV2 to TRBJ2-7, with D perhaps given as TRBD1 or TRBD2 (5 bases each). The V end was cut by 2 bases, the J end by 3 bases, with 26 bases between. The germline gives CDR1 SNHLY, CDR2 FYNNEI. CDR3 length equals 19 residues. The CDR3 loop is CASSERDLSSRPMNYEQYF. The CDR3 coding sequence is TGTGCCAGCAGTGAAAGGGACCTATCTTCACGTCCCATGAACTACGAGCAGTACTTC.

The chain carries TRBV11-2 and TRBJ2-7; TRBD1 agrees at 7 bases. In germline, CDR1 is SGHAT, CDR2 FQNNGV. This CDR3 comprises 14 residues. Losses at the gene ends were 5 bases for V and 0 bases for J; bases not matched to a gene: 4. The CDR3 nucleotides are TGTGCCAGCAGCCCCGACAGGGCCTCCTACGAGCAGTACTTC. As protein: CASSPDRASYEQYF.

CDR3 region: CASGWGPSSYNEQFF. Here the CDR3 DNA reads TGTGCCAGCGGTTGGGGACCAAGCTCCTACAATGAGCAGTTCTTC. The chain is built from TRBV27 and TRBJ2-1, with D perhaps assigned TRBD1 or TRBD2 (5 bases each). Germline assignment: CDR1 MNHEY and CDR2 SMNVEV (reference sequence). This CDR3 contains 15 residues. Trimming cost V 8 bases and J 0 bases, with 14 bases left between them.

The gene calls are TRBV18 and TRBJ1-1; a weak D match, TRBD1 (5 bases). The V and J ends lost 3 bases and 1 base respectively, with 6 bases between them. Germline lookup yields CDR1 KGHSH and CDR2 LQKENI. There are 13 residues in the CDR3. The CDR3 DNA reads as TGTGCCAGCTCACCCAGGGCGAACACTGAAGCTTTCTTT. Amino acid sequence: CASSPRANTEAFF.

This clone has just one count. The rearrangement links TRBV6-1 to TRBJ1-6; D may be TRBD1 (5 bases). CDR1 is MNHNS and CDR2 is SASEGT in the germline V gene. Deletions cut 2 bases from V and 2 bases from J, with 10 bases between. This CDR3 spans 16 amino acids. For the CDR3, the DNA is TGTGCCAGCAGTGAAACCGGGACCCCCTATAATTCACCCCTCCACTTT. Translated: CASSETGTPYNSPLHF.

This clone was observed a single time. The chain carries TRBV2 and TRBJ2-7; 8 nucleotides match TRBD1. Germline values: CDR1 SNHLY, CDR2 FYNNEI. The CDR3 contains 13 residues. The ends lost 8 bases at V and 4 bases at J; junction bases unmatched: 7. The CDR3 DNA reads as TGTGCCAGCGCAGGACAGGGTGGGTACGAGCAGTACTTC. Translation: CASAGQGGYEQYF.

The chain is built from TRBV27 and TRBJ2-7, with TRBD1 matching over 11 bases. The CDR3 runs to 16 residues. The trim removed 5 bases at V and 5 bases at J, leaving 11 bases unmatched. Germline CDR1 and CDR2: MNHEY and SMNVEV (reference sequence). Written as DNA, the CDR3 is TGTGCCAGCAGTCCCCGGACAGGGGGCTTGTCCCACGAGCAGTACTTC. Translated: CASSPRTGGLSHEQYF.

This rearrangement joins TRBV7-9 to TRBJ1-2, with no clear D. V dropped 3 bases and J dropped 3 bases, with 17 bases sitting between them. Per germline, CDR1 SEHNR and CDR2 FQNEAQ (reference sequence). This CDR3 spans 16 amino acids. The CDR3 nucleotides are TGTGCCAGCAGCTTGGGCCTCACTGCGCAAGACTATGGCTACACCTTC. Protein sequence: CASSLGLTAQDYGYTF.

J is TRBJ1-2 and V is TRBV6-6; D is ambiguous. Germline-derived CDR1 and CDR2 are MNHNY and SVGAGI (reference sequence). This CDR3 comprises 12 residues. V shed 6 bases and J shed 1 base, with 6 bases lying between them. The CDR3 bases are TGTGCCAGCAGGGAAAGTAACTATGGCTACACCTTC. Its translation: CASRESNYGYTF.

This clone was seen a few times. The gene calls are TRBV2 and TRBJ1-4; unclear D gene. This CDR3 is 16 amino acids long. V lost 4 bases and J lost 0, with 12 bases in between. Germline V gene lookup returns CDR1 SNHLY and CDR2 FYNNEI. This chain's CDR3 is CASSGRRTTTNEKLFF. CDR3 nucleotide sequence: TGTGCCAGCAGTGGAAGGAGAACTACAACTAATGAAAAACTGTTTTTT. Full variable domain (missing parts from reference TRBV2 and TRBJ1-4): EPEVTQTPSHQVTQMGQEVILRCVPISNHLYFYWYRQILGQKVEFLVSFYNNEISEKSEIFDDQFSVERPDGSNFTLKIRSTKLEDSAMYFCASSGRRTTTNEKLFFGSGTQLSVL.